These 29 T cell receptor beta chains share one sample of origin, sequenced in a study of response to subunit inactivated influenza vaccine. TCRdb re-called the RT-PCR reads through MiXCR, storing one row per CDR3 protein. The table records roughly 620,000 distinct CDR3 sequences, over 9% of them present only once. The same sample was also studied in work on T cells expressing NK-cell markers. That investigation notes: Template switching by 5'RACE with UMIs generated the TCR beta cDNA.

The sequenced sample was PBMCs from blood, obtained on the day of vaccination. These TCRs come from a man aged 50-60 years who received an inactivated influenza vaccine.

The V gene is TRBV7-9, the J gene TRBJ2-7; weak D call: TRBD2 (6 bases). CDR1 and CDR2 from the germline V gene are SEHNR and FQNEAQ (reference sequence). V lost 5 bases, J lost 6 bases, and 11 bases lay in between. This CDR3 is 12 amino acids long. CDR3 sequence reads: CASSRDSGEQYF. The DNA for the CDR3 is TGTGCCAGCAGCCGGGACTCCGGCGAGCAGTACTTC.

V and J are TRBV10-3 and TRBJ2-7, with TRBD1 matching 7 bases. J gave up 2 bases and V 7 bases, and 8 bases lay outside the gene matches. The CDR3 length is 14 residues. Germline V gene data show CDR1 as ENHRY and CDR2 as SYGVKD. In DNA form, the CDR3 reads TGTGCCATCAACACCGGGACAGAAACCTACGAGCAGTACTTC. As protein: CAINTGTETYEQYF.

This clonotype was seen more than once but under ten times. The CDR3 bases are TGCAGTGCTGAAGGGGGGACAGGGACCTACAATGAGCAGTTCTTC. Residues: CSAEGGTGTYNEQFF. V and J are TRBV20-1 and TRBJ2-1; TRBD1 agrees at 9 bases. The J segment lost 2 bases and the V segment lost 5 bases, leaving 7 bases of the junction unmatched. Germline V gives CDR1 DFQATT, CDR2 SNEGSKA (reference sequence). The CDR3 length is 15 residues.

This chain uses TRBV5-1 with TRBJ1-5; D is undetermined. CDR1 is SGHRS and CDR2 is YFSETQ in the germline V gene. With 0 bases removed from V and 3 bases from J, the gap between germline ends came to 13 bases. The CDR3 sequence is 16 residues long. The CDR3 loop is CASSLGASNSNQPQHF. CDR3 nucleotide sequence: TGCGCCAGCAGCTTGGGGGCTTCCAATTCCAATCAGCCCCAGCATTTT.

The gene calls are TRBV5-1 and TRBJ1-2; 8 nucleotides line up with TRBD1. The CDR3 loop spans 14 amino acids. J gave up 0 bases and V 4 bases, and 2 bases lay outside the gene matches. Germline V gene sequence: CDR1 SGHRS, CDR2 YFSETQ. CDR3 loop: CASSADRANYGYTF. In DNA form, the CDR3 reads TGCGCCAGCAGCGCGGACAGGGCTAACTATGGCTACACCTTC.

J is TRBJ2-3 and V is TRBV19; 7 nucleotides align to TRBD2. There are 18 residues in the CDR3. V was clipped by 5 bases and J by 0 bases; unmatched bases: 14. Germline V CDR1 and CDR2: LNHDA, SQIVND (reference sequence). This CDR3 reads CASSAPLLTSCSTDTQYF. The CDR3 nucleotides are TGTGCCAGTAGTGCCCCCCTTCTGACTAGCTGTAGCACAGATACGCAGTATTTT.

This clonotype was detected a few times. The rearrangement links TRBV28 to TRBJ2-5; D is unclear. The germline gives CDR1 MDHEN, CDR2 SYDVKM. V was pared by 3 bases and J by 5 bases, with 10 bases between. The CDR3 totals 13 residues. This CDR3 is CASSFIGPETQYF. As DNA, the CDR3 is TGTGCCAGCAGTTTCATAGGGCCGGAGACCCAGTACTTC.

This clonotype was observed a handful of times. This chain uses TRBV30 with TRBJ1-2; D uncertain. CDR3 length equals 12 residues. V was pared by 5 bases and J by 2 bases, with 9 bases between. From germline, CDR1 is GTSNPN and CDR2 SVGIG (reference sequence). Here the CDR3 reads CAWGMGNYGYTF. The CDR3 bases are TGTGCCTGGGGGATGGGGAACTATGGCTACACCTTC.

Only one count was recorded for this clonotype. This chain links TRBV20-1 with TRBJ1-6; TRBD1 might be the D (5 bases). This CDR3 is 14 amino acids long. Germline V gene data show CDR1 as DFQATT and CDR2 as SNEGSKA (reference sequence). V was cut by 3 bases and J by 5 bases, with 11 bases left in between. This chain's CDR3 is CSASRETDNSPLHF. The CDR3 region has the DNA TGCAGTGCTAGCAGGGAAACAGATAATTCACCCCTCCACTTT.

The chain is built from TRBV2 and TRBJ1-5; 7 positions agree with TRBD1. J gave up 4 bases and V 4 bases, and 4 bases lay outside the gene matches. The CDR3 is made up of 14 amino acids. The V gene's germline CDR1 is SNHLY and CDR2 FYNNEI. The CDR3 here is CASSVQTGNQPQHF. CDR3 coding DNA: TGTGCCAGCAGTGTCCAGACAGGGAATCAGCCCCAGCATTTT.

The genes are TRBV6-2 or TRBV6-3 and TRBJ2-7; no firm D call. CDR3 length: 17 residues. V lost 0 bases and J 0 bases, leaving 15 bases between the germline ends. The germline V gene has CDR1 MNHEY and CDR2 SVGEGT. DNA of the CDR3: TGTGCCAGCAGTTACTCGTCGGCCAGTACCTTCTCCTACGAGCAGTACTTC. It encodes CASSYSSASTFSYEQYF.

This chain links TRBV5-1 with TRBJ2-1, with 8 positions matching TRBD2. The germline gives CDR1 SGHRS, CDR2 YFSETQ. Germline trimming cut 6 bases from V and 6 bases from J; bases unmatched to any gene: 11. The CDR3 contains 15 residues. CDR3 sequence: CASILNSGTSNEQFF. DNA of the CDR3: TGCGCCAGCATCCTAAATAGCGGGACGTCCAATGAGCAGTTCTTC. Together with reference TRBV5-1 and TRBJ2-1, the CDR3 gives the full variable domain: KAGVTQTPRYLIKTRGQQVTLSCSPISGHRSVSWYQQTPGQGLQFLFEYFSETQRNKGNFPGRFSGRQFSNSRSEMNVSTLELGDSALYLCASILNSGTSNEQFFGPGTRLTVL.

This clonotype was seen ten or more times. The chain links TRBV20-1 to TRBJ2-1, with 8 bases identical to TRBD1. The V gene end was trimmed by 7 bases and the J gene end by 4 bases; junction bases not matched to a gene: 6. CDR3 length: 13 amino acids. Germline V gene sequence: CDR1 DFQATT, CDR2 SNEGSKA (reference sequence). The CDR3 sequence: CSETGTGYNEQFF. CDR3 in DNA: TGCAGTGAAACCGGGACAGGTTACAATGAGCAGTTCTTC.

DNA for the CDR3: TGCAGCGTTGAAGTCGCGCAGGGGGTTTCAGATACGCAGTATTTT. Its translation: CSVEVAQGVSDTQYF. The chain joins TRBV29-1 to TRBJ2-3; 7 bases line up with TRBD1. Germline lookup yields CDR1 SQVTM and CDR2 ANQGSEA. The CDR3 sequence is 15 residues long. J lost 4 bases, V lost 1 base, and 8 bases had no gene match.

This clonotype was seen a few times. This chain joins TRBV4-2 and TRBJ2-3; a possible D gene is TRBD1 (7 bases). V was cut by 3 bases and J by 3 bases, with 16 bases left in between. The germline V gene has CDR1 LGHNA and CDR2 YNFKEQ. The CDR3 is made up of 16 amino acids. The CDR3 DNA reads TGTGCCAGCAGCCACGGGGGACAGAGAGAGACAGATACGCAGTATTTT. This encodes CASSHGGQRETDTQYF.

The CDR3 here is CASSLASKGYTF. The CDR3, as DNA: TGTGCCAGCAGCTTAGCCAGTAAAGGCTACACCTTC. The chain uses TRBV7-2 and TRBJ1-2, with D unclear. Germline CDR1 and CDR2: SGHTA and FQGNSA. The CDR3 has 12 amino acids. V was shortened by 0 bases and J by 8 bases, with 7 bases between the two germline ends.

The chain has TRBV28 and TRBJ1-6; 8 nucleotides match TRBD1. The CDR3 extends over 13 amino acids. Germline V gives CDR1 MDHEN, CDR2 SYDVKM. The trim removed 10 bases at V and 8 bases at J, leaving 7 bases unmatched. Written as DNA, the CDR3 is TGTGCCATCCGGGAGGGACAGGATTCACCCCTCCACTTT. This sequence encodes CAIREGQDSPLHF.

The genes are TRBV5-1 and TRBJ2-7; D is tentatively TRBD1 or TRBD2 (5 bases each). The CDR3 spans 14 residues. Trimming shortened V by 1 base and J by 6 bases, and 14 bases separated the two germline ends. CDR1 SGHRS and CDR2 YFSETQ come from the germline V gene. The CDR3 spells CASSLFGSGTEQYF. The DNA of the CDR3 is TGCGCCAGCAGCTTGTTTGGGTCAGGGACCGAGCAGTACTTC.

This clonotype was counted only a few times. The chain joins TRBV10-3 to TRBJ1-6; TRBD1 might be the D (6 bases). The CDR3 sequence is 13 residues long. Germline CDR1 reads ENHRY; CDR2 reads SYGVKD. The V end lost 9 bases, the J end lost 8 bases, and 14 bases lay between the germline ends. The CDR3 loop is CAINREGDSPLHF. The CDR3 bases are TGTGCCATAAACAGGGAAGGCGATTCACCCCTCCACTTT.

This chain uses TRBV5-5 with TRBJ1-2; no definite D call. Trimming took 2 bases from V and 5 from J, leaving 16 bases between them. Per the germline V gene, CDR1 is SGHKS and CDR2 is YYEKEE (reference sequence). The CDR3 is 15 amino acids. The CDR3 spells CASSFPAVSSYGYTF. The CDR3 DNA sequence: TGTGCCAGCAGCTTCCCCGCAGTATCTTCATATGGCTACACCTTC.

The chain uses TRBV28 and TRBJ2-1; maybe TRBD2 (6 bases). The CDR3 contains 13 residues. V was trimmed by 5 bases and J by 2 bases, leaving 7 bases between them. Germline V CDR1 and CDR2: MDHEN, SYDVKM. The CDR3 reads CASSGGAYNEQFF. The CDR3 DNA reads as TGTGCCAGCAGTGGCGGGGCCTACAATGAGCAGTTCTTC.

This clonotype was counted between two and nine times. This CDR3 reads CASQSGDFSTDTQYF. CDR3 bases: TGCGCCAGCCAGTCGGGGGACTTTAGCACAGATACGCAGTATTTT. The chain is built from TRBV5-1 and TRBJ2-3; possible D gene TRBD2, 6 bases. V shed 7 bases and J shed 0 bases, with 15 bases lying between them. The CDR3 runs to 15 residues. Germline-derived CDR1 and CDR2 are SGHRS and YFSETQ.

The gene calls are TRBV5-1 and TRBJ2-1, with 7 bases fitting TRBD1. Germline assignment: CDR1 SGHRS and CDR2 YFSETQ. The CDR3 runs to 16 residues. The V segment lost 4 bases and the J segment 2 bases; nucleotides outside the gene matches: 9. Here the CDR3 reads CASSPTTGLTYNEQFF. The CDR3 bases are TGCGCCAGCAGCCCCACGACAGGGTTGACCTACAATGAGCAGTTCTTC.

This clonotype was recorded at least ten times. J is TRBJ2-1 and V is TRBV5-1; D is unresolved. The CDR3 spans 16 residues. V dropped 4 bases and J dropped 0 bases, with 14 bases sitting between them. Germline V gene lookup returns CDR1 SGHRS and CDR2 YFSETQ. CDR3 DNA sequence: TGCGCCAGCAGCGTTGATCAGGCAAGCTCCTACAATGAGCAGTTCTTC. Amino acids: CASSVDQASSYNEQFF.

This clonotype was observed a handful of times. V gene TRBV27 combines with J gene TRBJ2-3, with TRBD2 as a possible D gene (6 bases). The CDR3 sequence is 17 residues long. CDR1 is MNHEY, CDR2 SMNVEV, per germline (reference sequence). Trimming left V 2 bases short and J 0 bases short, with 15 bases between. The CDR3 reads CASSLRLAVISTDTQYF. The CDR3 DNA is TGTGCCAGCAGTTTACGTTTAGCGGTAATAAGCACAGATACGCAGTATTTT.

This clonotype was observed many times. The CDR3 spells CASSPGTESYEQYF. The CDR3 DNA reads TGTGCCAGCAGCCCCGGGACTGAATCCTACGAGCAGTACTTC. V usage is TRBV18 and J usage is TRBJ2-7, with D perhaps TRBD2 (6 bases). CDR3 size: 14 residues. The germline V gene has CDR1 KGHSH and CDR2 LQKENI. Trimming left V 8 bases short and J 1 base short, with 15 bases between.

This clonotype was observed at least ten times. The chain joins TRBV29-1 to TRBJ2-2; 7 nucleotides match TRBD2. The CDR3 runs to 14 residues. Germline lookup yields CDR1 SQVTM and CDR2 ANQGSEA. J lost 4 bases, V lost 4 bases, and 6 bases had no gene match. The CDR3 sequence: CSVVIGRSTGELFF. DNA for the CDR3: TGCAGCGTTGTAATCGGGAGGTCCACCGGGGAGCTGTTTTTT.

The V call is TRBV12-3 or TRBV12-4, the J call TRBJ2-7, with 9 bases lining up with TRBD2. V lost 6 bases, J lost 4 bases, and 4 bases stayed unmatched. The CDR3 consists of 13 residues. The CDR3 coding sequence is TGTGCCAGCAGCGCTCTAGCGGGGTACGAGCAGTACTTC. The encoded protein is CASSALAGYEQYF.

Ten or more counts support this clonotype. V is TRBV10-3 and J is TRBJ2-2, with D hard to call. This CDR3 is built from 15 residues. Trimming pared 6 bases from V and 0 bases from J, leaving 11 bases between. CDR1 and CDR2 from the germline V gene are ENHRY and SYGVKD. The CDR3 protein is CAISHDVTNTGELFF. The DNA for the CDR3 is TGTGCCATCAGCCACGACGTTACGAACACCGGGGAGCTGTTTTTT.